The T cell receptor beta chain under discussion was sequenced for a study of vaccination effects on CD4 cells after COVID-19 (dated by TCRdb to between 2020 and 2023). A note on the overall study: Across the study, the median time from the second dose to post-vaccine sampling was 72 days (range 14 to 241). SARS-CoV-2 spike-specific CD4+ TCR repertoires from before and after mRNA vaccination were compared in COVID-19 convalescent patients and in infection-naive vaccine recipients. Altogether, some 11 COVID-19 convalescent patients and 4 SARS-CoV-2-naive healthy vaccine recipients made up the full study. In the study, cultures from other donors were sequenced using the Oncomine TCR Beta short-read assay on an Illumina iSeq 100. General conclusions and limits of the study: The study was limited by a small number of convalescent patients and lacked early post-infection timepoints. Among healthy vaccine recipients, nearly all vaccine-induced clones were SARS-CoV-2 mono-reactive, and only 1 of 255 was cross-reactive with common cold coronaviruses. Marked clonal contraction was observed in both infection-induced and vaccine-induced clones at late post-vaccination timepoints, consistent with waning T cell responses.

In the ViraFEST assay, PBMC were stimulated with viral peptide pools, and TCR sequencing was then used to find antigen-specific CD4+ T cell clonotypes based on their expansion. After around ten days of culture, CD4+ T cells were isolated with the EasySep CD4+ T cell isolation kit. Participants received two doses of either the BNT162b2 or the mRNA-1273 mRNA SARS-CoV-2 vaccine. Negative nucleocapsid antibody results before and after vaccination confirmed that the healthy vaccine recipients had no prior SARS-CoV-2 infection. A few million PBMC per well were cultured with about 9 ug/ml peptides in IMDM containing approximately 4.5% human AB serum, around 9.7 IU/ml IL-2 and gentamicin. On days 3 and 7, half of the culture medium was replaced with fresh IL-2-containing medium. Each peptide stimulation condition was cultured in triplicate wells unless otherwise noted. PBMC were separated from whole blood using Ficoll-Paque Plus gradient centrifugation and were then either cryopreserved at -140C or used fresh. The overlapping peptide pools covered the spike proteins of SARS-CoV-2 as well as those of the common cold coronaviruses HCoV-NL63, HCoV-OC43 and HCoV-229E. The QIAamp micro DNA kit was used to extract genomic DNA from the cultured CD4+ T cells.

CDR1 and CDR2 are read off the germline V gene (reference sequence) as MNHEY and SMNVEV. Deletion took 3 bases off V and 6 bases off J, with a span of 11 bases between the germline ends. Inclusive of the bounding cysteine and phenylalanine, the CDR3 is 13 residues long. CDR3 DNA is the only sequence kept; it has 39 bases, read in frame from the first base. As to this clone: Its antigen is unknown. Base-call qualities are not available, and no considerably larger clone is one nucleotide away.

The library was obtained by the immunoSEQ multiplex PCR assay. DNA from the cultured, isolated CD4+ T cells was subjected to TCR beta CDR3 sequencing. The original methods were these. Non-productive TCR sequences were removed, reads were trimmed to the CDR3 region, and CDR3s of at least 7 amino acids were retained. Antigen-specific clonotypes were identified with the MANAFEST web app by comparing expansion in peptide wells against reference cultures. To be called positive, a clone needed expansion at FDR<0.05 compared with the reference and with all other wells, an odds ratio greater than 5, and a frequency greater than 0.1% in two replicate wells. A clonotype was called cross-reactive if it was significantly expanded both in SARS-CoV-2 spike wells and in at least one common cold coronavirus spike condition. CDR3 similarity was assessed by Levenshtein distance using the stringdist R package, and unrooted trees were constructed with ape in R 3.6.1. TCRdb retrieved this table from immuneACCESS and kept in-frame rearrangements only. Not all clones are present; in checked studies, unresolved V genes account for under half, and no reason is known for the remainder. V, J and clone size reflect that table, while D and trimming were determined from the DNA. The sample contains some 30,000 clones, 80% to 85% of them found a single time. The biggest ten clones account for about 5.7% of the sample.

The V gene is TRBV27 and the J gene is TRBJ1-2; too little of a D gene remains to name it. The sequenced sample was CD4+ T cells from PBMCs cultured with SARS-CoV-2 spike peptides, obtained after COVID-19 vaccination. According to the study, the label for this sample's cell subset or site signals: SARS-CoV-2 spike overlapping peptide pool stimulation. This clonotype was obtained from a human donor who received a COVID-19 vaccine. Some clones in this sample may be carry-over from other donors' samples. The nucleotide sequence reads TGTGCCAGCAGTTTTAACGAGGGTAATGGCTACACCTTC. It translates as CASSFNEGNGYTF.